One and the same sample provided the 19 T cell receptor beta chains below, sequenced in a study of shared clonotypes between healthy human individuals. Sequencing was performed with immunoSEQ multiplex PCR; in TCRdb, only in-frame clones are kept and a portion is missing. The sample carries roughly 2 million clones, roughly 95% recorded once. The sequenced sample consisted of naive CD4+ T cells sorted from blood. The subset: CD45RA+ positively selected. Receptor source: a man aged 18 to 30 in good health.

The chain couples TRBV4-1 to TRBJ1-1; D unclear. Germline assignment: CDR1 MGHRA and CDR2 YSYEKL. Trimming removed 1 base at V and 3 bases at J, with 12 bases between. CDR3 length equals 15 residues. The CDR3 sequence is CASSQVHGPDTEAFF. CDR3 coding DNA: TGCGCCAGCAGCCAAGTTCATGGACCCGACACTGAAGCTTTCTTT.

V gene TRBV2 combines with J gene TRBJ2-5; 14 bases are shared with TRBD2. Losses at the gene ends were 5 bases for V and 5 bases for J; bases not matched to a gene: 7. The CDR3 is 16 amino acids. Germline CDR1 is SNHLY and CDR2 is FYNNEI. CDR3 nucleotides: TGTGCCAGCAGTTTGACTAGCGGGGGGGCCAGGGAGACCCAGTACTTC. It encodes CASSLTSGGARETQYF.

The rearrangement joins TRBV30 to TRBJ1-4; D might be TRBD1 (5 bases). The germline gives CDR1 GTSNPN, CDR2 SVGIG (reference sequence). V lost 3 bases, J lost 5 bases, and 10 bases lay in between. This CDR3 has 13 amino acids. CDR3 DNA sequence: TGTGCCTGGAGCGGGGCAGAAAATGAAAAACTGTTTTTT. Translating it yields CAWSGAENEKLFF. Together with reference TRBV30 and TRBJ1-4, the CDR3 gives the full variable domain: SQTIHQWPATLVQPVGSPLSLECTVEGTSNPNLYWYRQAAGRGLQLLFYSVGIGQISSEVPQNLSASRPQDRQFILSSKKLLLSDSGFYLCAWSGAENEKLFFGSGTQLSVL.

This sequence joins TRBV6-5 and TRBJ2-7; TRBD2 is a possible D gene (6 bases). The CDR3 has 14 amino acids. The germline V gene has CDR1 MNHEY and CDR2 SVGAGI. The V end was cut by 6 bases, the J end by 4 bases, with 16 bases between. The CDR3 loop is CASRRAGRSYEQYF. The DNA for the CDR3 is TGTGCCAGCAGACGGGCCGGGAGATCTTACGAGCAGTACTTC.

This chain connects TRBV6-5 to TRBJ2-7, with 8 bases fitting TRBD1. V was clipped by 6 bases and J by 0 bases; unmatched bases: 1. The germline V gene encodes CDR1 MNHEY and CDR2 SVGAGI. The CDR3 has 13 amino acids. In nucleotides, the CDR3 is TGTGCCAGCAGGGGACAGGCCTCCTACGAGCAGTACTTC. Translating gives CASRGQASYEQYF.

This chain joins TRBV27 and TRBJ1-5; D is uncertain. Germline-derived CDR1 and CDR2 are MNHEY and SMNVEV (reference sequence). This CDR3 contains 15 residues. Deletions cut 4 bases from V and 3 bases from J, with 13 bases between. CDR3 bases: TGTGCCAGCAGTTCAACATCACGTTCCAATCAGCCCCAGCATTTT. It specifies CASSSTSRSNQPQHF.

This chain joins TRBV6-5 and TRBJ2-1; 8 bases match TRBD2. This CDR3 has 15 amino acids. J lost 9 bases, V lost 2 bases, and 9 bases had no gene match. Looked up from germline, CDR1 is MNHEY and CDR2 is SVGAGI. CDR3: CASSYGTSMGTEQFF. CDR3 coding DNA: TGTGCCAGCAGTTACGGGACTAGTATGGGAACTGAGCAGTTCTTC.

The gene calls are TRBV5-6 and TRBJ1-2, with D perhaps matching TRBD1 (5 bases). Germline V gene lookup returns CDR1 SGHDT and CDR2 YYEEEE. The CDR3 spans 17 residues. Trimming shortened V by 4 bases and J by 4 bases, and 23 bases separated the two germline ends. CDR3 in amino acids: CASSLWPSDRSTYGYTF. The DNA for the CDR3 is TGTGCCAGCAGCCTTTGGCCGAGCGACAGATCAACCTATGGCTACACCTTC.

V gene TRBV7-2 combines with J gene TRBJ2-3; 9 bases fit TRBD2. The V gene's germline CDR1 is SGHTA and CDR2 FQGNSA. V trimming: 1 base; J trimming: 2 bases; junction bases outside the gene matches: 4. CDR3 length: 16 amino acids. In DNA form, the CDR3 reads TGTGCCAGCAGCTTAGTCAGCGGGAGGACCACAGATACGCAGTATTTT. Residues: CASSLVSGRTTDTQYF.

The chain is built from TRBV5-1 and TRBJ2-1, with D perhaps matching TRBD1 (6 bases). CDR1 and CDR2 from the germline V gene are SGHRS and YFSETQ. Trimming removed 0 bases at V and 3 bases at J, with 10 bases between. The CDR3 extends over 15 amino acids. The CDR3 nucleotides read TGCGCCAGCAGCTTGGCCCGGGACAACTACAATGAGCAGTTCTTC. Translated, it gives CASSLARDNYNEQFF.

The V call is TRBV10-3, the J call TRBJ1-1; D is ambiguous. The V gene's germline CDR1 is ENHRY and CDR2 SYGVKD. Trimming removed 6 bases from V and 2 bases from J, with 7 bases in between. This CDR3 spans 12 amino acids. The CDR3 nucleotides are TGTGCCATCAGGAACATTAACACTGAAGCTTTCTTT. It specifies CAIRNINTEAFF.

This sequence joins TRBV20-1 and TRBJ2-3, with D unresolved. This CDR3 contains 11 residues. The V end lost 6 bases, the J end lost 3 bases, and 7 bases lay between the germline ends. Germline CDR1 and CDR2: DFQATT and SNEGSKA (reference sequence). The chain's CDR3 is CSAPKTDTQYF. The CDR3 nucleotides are TGCAGTGCCCCTAAAACAGATACGCAGTATTTT.

In nucleotides, the CDR3 is TGTGCCAGCAGCTCCTCCTACGGGACAGGATTCCAGCATTTT. Its protein product is CASSSSYGTGFQHF. The chain uses TRBV7-9 and TRBJ1-5; 8 bases are a match to TRBD1. The CDR3 extends over 14 amino acids. The V gene end was trimmed by 4 bases and the J gene end by 12 bases; junction bases not matched to a gene: 11. CDR1 SEHNR and CDR2 FQNEAQ come from the germline V gene (reference sequence).

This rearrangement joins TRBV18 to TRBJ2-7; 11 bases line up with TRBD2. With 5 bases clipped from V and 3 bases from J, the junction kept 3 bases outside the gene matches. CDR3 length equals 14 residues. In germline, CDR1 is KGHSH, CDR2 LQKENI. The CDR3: CASSYGTSGYEQYF. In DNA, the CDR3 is TGTGCCAGCTCATATGGGACTAGCGGCTACGAGCAGTACTTC.

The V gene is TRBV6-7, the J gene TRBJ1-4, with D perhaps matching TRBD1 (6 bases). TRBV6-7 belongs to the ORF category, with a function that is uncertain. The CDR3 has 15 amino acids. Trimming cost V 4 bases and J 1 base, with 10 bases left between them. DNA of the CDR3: TGTGCCAGCAGTTTGTACAGGGAAACTAATGAAAAACTGTTTTTT. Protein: CASSLYRETNEKLFF.

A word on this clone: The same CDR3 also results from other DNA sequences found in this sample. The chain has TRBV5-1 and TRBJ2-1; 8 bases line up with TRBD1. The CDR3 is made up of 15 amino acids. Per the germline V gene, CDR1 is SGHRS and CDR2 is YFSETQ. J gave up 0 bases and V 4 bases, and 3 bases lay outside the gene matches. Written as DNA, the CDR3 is TGCGCCAGCAGCCCAACAGGGGGCTCCTACAATGAGCAGTTCTTC. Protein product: CASSPTGGSYNEQFF.

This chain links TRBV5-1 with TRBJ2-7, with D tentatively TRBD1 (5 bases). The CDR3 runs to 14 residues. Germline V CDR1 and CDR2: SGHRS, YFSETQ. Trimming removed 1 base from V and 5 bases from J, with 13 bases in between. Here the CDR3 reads CASSLQGPANEQYF. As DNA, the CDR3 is TGCGCCAGCAGCTTGCAGGGTCCAGCTAACGAGCAGTACTTC.

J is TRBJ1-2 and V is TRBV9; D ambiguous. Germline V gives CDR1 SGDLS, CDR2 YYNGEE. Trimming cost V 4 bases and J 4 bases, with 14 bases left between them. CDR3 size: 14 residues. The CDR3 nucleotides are TGTGCCAGCAGCCAAGGTTCGACACTCTATGGCTACACCTTC. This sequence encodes CASSQGSTLYGYTF.

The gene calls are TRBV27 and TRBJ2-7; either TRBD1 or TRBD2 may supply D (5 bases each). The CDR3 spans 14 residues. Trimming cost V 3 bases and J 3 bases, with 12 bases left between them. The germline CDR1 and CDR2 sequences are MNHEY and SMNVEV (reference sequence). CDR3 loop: CASSFLPGSYEQYF. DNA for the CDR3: TGTGCCAGCAGTTTCCTGCCAGGGAGCTACGAGCAGTACTTC.